This entry concerns a single T cell receptor beta chain. Both 60 Vbeta primers and 13 Jbeta primers went into the PCR. Libraries were prepared by immunoSEQ multiplex PCR; TCRdb keeps only in-frame clonotypes and omits some of them. The repertoire holds hundreds of thousands of clones, around 80% seen once, with 2.7% in the top ten. The trim removed 3 bases at V and 5 bases at J, leaving 4 bases unmatched. The germline V gene has CDR1 GTSNPN and CDR2 SVGIG (reference sequence). The CDR3 has 14 amino acids. The data originate from a study of cytomegalovirus exposure and HLA in healthy donors. Study-wide context: Prior work identified around 110 million unique TCR beta sequences in 150 million to 200 million T cells.

The TCR was taken from a woman between 55 and 75 years old in good health and CMV-seropositive. The rearrangement uses TRBV30 and TRBJ1-6; 7 bases match TRBD1. Specimen: PBMCs. CDR3 DNA sequence: TGTGCCTGGAGGGGGACAGTGAATAATTCACCCCTCCACTTT. The encoded protein is CAWRGTVNNSPLHF. Together with reference TRBV30 and TRBJ1-6, the CDR3 gives the full variable domain: SQTIHQWPATLVQPVGSPLSLECTVEGTSNPNLYWYRQAAGRGLQLLFYSVGIGQISSEVPQNLSASRPQDRQFILSSKKLLLSDSGFYLCAWRGTVNNSPLHFGNGTRLTVT.